The sequence of this T cell receptor beta chain was determined in a study of blood T cell repertoires in COVID-19. Sequencing was performed with immunoSEQ multiplex PCR; in TCRdb, only in-frame clones are kept and a portion is missing. The data hold tens of thousands of clones, with under 85% observed a single time. J gave up 3 bases and V 5 bases, and 10 bases lay outside the gene matches. The germline gives CDR1 MDHEN, CDR2 SYDVKM. The CDR3 has 17 residues. The sequencing sample was made of peripheral blood. The receptor was derived from a woman of 80 years or more with acute or convalescent COVID-19. This sequence joins TRBV28 and TRBJ1-2; 12 nucleotides align to TRBD1. The CDR3, as DNA: TGTGCCAGCAGTCCTTCGGGGACAGGGGGCTCGGACTATGGCTACACCTTC. Residues: CASSPSGTGGSDYGYTF.